The rows below give T cell receptor beta chains drawn from one sample of a study of somatic mutations in cytotoxic T cells in rheumatoid arthritis. Clones were sequenced by immunoSEQ multiplex PCR, and TCRdb holds only the in-frame ones, with some missing. The sample gives around 16,000 clones, roughly 80% of which show up once; about 17% is in the top ten. Input material: CD8+ T cells sorted from blood. The receptors come from an adult with rheumatoid arthritis. Each CDR3 is given with its conserved first and last residue. The order of the fields is clone size, J gene, D gene, V gene, CDR3 DNA, CDR3 protein. D genes are given only for firm matches. Expanded clones get a size class; other rows say once, few or many, or leave the size out.

clone size: few; J gene: TRBJ1-6; D gene: TRBD1; V gene: TRBV7-9; CDR3 DNA: TGTGCCAGCAGCTCCGGGGACAGGGGCGGTTCACCCCTCCACTTT; CDR3 protein: CASSSGDRGGSPLHF
clone size: -; J gene: TRBJ2-1; D gene: -; V gene: TRBV27; CDR3 DNA: TGTGCCAGCAGTTTACCATCGGGAGTCAATGAGCAGTTCTTC; CDR3 protein: CASSLPSGVNEQFF
clone size: -; J gene: TRBJ1-1; D gene: -; V gene: TRBV12-5; CDR3 DNA: TGTGCTAGTGGTTTGTGGGTGGAAACCGCGGTGAACACTGAAGCTTTCTTT; CDR3 protein: CASGLWVETAVNTEAFF
clone size: -; J gene: TRBJ2-1; D gene: -; V gene: TRBV7-6; CDR3 DNA: TGTGCCAGCAGCTTAAGGTTAGCTGACAATGAGCAGTTCTTC; CDR3 protein: CASSLRLADNEQFF
clone size: -; J gene: TRBJ2-1; D gene: -; V gene: TRBV7-9; CDR3 DNA: TGTGCCAGCACCTCAAAACAGGCCAATGAGCAGTTCTTC; CDR3 protein: CASTSKQANEQFF
clone size: -; J gene: TRBJ1-1; D gene: TRBD1; V gene: TRBV27; CDR3 DNA: TGTGCCAGCAGCCCGACAGGGAGCACTGAAGCTTTCTTT; CDR3 protein: CASSPTGSTEAFF
clone size: -; J gene: TRBJ1-2; D gene: -; V gene: TRBV27; CDR3 DNA: TGTGCCAGCAGTTTAGGTCAGGGCTATGGCTACACCTTC; CDR3 protein: CASSLGQGYGYTF
clone size: -; J gene: TRBJ2-1; D gene: TRBD1; V gene: TRBV10-3; CDR3 DNA: TGTGCCAGCGAAACAGGGGAATCTGATGAGCAGTTCTTC; CDR3 protein: CASETGESDEQFF
clone size: -; J gene: TRBJ2-1; D gene: TRBD1; V gene: TRBV11-1; CDR3 DNA: TGTGCCAGCAGCCCGACAGGGTTAGAGCAGTTCTTC; CDR3 protein: CASSPTGLEQFF
clone size: -; J gene: TRBJ2-1; D gene: -; V gene: TRBV25-1; CDR3 DNA: TGTGCCAGCAGACTTGGGAATGAGCAGTTCTTC; CDR3 protein: CASRLGNEQFF
clone size: -; J gene: TRBJ1-2; D gene: -; V gene: TRBV28; CDR3 DNA: TGTGCCAGCAGTCCCTACGAGGGGACTAACTATGGCTACACCTTC; CDR3 protein: CASSPYEGTNYGYTF
clone size: -; J gene: TRBJ2-2; D gene: -; V gene: TRBV5-1; CDR3 DNA: TGCGCCAGCAGCCCGCTGGAGGGGCTCGCGAACACCGGGGAGCTGTTTTTT; CDR3 protein: CASSPLEGLANTGELFF
clone size: -; J gene: TRBJ2-1; D gene: TRBD2; V gene: TRBV29-1; CDR3 DNA: TGCAGCGTTCCTATGATGGTAGCGGGGGGGATTGAGCAGTTCTTC; CDR3 protein: CSVPMMVAGGIEQFF
clone size: -; J gene: TRBJ1-2; D gene: -; V gene: TRBV19; CDR3 DNA: TGTGCCAGTAGTTTTCGAGGCTATGGCTACACCTTC; CDR3 protein: CASSFRGYGYTF
clone size: -; J gene: TRBJ2-3; D gene: -; V gene: TRBV13; CDR3 DNA: TGTGCCAGCAGCTTAGCGGTAGGCCGGGATGCGCAGTATTTT; CDR3 protein: CASSLAVGRDAQYF
clone size: -; J gene: TRBJ2-3; D gene: TRBD1; V gene: TRBV28; CDR3 DNA: TGTGCCAGCAGTTTAGGGGGACAGGGGATCACAGATACGCAGTATTTT; CDR3 protein: CASSLGGQGITDTQYF
clone size: few; J gene: TRBJ2-5; D gene: TRBD2; V gene: TRBV4-2; CDR3 DNA: TGTGCCAGCAGCCCGGGGGGGGGAGCTGGGGAGACCCAGTACTTC; CDR3 protein: CASSPGGGAGETQYF
clone size: -; J gene: TRBJ2-1; D gene: -; V gene: TRBV27; CDR3 DNA: TGTGCCAGCAGTTCCACCGGGGGACCACCCTCCTACAATGAGCAGTTCTTC; CDR3 protein: CASSSTGGPPSYNEQFF
clone size: -; J gene: TRBJ2-1; D gene: TRBD1; V gene: TRBV29-1; CDR3 DNA: TGCAGCGTTGAAGATGGGACAGCCCATGAGCAGTTCTTC; CDR3 protein: CSVEDGTAHEQFF
clone size: -; J gene: TRBJ2-7; D gene: -; V gene: TRBV19; CDR3 DNA: TGTGCCAGTAGTATATGGGGCGAGCAGTACTTC; CDR3 protein: CASSIWGEQYF
clone size: -; J gene: TRBJ2-3; D gene: -; V gene: TRBV25-1; CDR3 DNA: TGTGCCAGCAGTGACCCGACAGGAGCTAGCACAGATACGCAGTATTTT; CDR3 protein: CASSDPTGASTDTQYF
clone size: -; J gene: TRBJ2-7; D gene: -; V gene: TRBV19; CDR3 DNA: TGTGCCACCTCCTGGGGCACCTACGAGCAGTACTTC; CDR3 protein: CATSWGTYEQYF
clone size: -; J gene: TRBJ1-2; D gene: -; V gene: TRBV29-1; CDR3 DNA: TGCAGCGGCGAGAGGCAGGGTGCCTACACCTTC; CDR3 protein: CSGERQGAYTF
clone size: -; J gene: TRBJ1-1; D gene: -; V gene: TRBV5-4; CDR3 DNA: TGTGCCAGCAGCTCCCCGGGGGACACTGAAGCTTTCTTT; CDR3 protein: CASSSPGDTEAFF
clone size: -; J gene: TRBJ1-5; D gene: TRBD1; V gene: TRBV2; CDR3 DNA: TGTGCCAGCGCCTACCCGAAGACAGGGTTAGGAAATCAGCCCCAGCATTTT; CDR3 protein: CASAYPKTGLGNQPQHF
clone size: few; J gene: TRBJ1-4; D gene: -; V gene: TRBV6-5; CDR3 DNA: TGTGCCAGCAGCATGAGCGCTGGGGGTGAAAAACTGTTTTTT; CDR3 protein: CASSMSAGGEKLFF
clone size: -; J gene: TRBJ2-5; D gene: -; V gene: TRBV5-4; CDR3 DNA: TGTGCCAGCAGCTCGGGGGCCCACCAAGAGACCCAGTACTTC; CDR3 protein: CASSSGAHQETQYF
clone size: -; J gene: TRBJ2-7; D gene: -; V gene: TRBV9; CDR3 DNA: TGTGCCAGCAGCGTTACCCCATCCAGGCACGAGCAGTACTTC; CDR3 protein: CASSVTPSRHEQYF
clone size: -; J gene: TRBJ2-1; D gene: -; V gene: TRBV5-6; CDR3 DNA: TGTGCCAGCAGCTTGGCGGCTGGCGGGGAGTACAATGAGCAGTTCTTC; CDR3 protein: CASSLAAGGEYNEQFF
clone size: -; J gene: TRBJ1-2; D gene: -; V gene: TRBV6-5; CDR3 DNA: TGTGCCAGCAGACCCGACGGGAATTATAACTATGGCTACACCTTC; CDR3 protein: CASRPDGNYNYGYTF
clone size: -; J gene: TRBJ1-1; D gene: -; V gene: TRBV16; CDR3 DNA: TGTGCCAGCAGCCAATCCGTTGGAGTTGGTGAAGCTTTCTTT; CDR3 protein: CASSQSVGVGEAFF
clone size: once; J gene: TRBJ1-5; D gene: -; V gene: TRBV28; CDR3 DNA: TGTGCCAGCAGTTTAGTGGTCGGGCATCAGCCCCAGCATTTT; CDR3 protein: CASSLVVGHQPQHF
clone size: once; J gene: TRBJ2-1; D gene: -; V gene: TRBV4-1; CDR3 DNA: TGCGCCAGCAGCCAAGGGACTTTGGCCGACAATGAGCAGTTCTTC; CDR3 protein: CASSQGTLADNEQFF
clone size: -; J gene: TRBJ1-2; D gene: -; V gene: TRBV4-1; CDR3 DNA: TGCGCCAGCAGCCAAGAGGAGGGTGGCTACACCTTC; CDR3 protein: CASSQEEGGYTF
clone size: once; J gene: TRBJ2-6; D gene: TRBD1; V gene: TRBV4-1; CDR3 DNA: TGCGCCAGCAGCCAAGATGCCGGGACAGGTGCCTCTGGGGCCAACGTCCTGACTTTC; CDR3 protein: CASSQDAGTGASGANVLTF
clone size: -; J gene: TRBJ2-2; D gene: -; V gene: TRBV27; CDR3 DNA: TGTGCCAGCAGTTTGGGAATATCGAACACCGGGGAGCTGTTTTTT; CDR3 protein: CASSLGISNTGELFF
clone size: few; J gene: TRBJ1-2; D gene: -; V gene: TRBV9; CDR3 DNA: TGTGCCAGCACCCGGACAGTAACTAACTATGGCTACACCTTC; CDR3 protein: CASTRTVTNYGYTF
clone size: -; J gene: TRBJ2-7; D gene: TRBD2; V gene: TRBV5-4; CDR3 DNA: TGTGCCAGCAGCCCTAGCGGGGGGCCCAACTACGAGCAGTACTTC; CDR3 protein: CASSPSGGPNYEQYF
clone size: -; J gene: TRBJ1-2; D gene: -; V gene: TRBV27; CDR3 DNA: TGTGCCAGCAGTCCAGGCCCAATCTATGGCTACACCTTC; CDR3 protein: CASSPGPIYGYTF
clone size: -; J gene: TRBJ2-7; D gene: -; V gene: TRBV7-9; CDR3 DNA: TGTGCCAGCAGCCCCAAGACTAGTTCTTTCCACGAGCAGTACTTC; CDR3 protein: CASSPKTSSFHEQYF
clone size: -; J gene: TRBJ2-5; D gene: TRBD1; V gene: TRBV7-8; CDR3 DNA: TGTGCCAGCAGCCACAACAGGGGGAACCAAGAGACCCAGTACTTC; CDR3 protein: CASSHNRGNQETQYF
clone size: -; J gene: TRBJ2-5; D gene: TRBD2; V gene: TRBV7-9; CDR3 DNA: TGTGCCAGCAGCAGTCCCGTAGCGGGGGGGCCTCGGGAGACCCAGTACTTC; CDR3 protein: CASSSPVAGGPRETQYF
clone size: -; J gene: TRBJ2-7; D gene: -; V gene: TRBV2; CDR3 DNA: TGTGCCCGCGATTCGGGGGAAGATCTCGAGCAGTACTTC; CDR3 protein: CARDSGEDLEQYF
clone size: -; J gene: TRBJ2-3; D gene: -; V gene: TRBV5-8; CDR3 DNA: TGTGCCAGCACCCTGGGGACCTATACGCAGTATTTT; CDR3 protein: CASTLGTYTQYF
clone size: -; J gene: TRBJ1-1; D gene: -; V gene: TRBV6-1; CDR3 DNA: TGTGCCTTCAGCCGGTTGGGAGGGACTGAAGCTTTCTTT; CDR3 protein: CAFSRLGGTEAFF
clone size: -; J gene: TRBJ2-3; D gene: -; V gene: TRBV19; CDR3 DNA: TGTGCCAGTAGTCGATGGGGGTCCGGCACAGATACGCAGTATTTT; CDR3 protein: CASSRWGSGTDTQYF
clone size: -; J gene: TRBJ2-1; D gene: -; V gene: TRBV12-5; CDR3 DNA: TGTGCTAGTGGTTTGGTCCCAAATGAGCAGTTCTTC; CDR3 protein: CASGLVPNEQFF
clone size: -; J gene: TRBJ2-2; D gene: -; V gene: TRBV27; CDR3 DNA: TGTGCCAGCAGCCACCCGGGACATCTGAACACCGGGGAGCTGTTTTTT; CDR3 protein: CASSHPGHLNTGELFF
clone size: -; J gene: TRBJ2-7; D gene: -; V gene: TRBV27; CDR3 DNA: TGTGCCAGCAGTTTCGCGACTGCCTACTACGAGCAGTACTTC; CDR3 protein: CASSFATAYYEQYF
clone size: -; J gene: TRBJ2-5; D gene: -; V gene: TRBV7-9; CDR3 DNA: TGTGCCAGCAGCTTAGAATCCGGGGCTCAAGAGACCCAGTACTTC; CDR3 protein: CASSLESGAQETQYF
clone size: few; J gene: TRBJ1-1; D gene: -; V gene: TRBV11-3; CDR3 DNA: TGTGCCAGCAGCCTATCTATGTACACTGAAGCTTTCTTT; CDR3 protein: CASSLSMYTEAFF
clone size: few; J gene: TRBJ1-5; D gene: -; V gene: TRBV7-6; CDR3 DNA: TGTGCCAGCAGCTTAGCTCCGGGGACTCAGCCCCAGCATTTT; CDR3 protein: CASSLAPGTQPQHF
clone size: -; J gene: TRBJ2-7; D gene: TRBD2; V gene: TRBV27; CDR3 DNA: TGTGCCAGCAGAGACAGTAGCGGGGGGCGAATCGAGCAGTACTTC; CDR3 protein: CASRDSSGGRIEQYF
clone size: -; J gene: TRBJ2-2; D gene: -; V gene: TRBV30; CDR3 DNA: TGTGCCTGGAGTGTAACCGACGGGGAGCTGTTTTTT; CDR3 protein: CAWSVTDGELFF
clone size: -; J gene: TRBJ2-1; D gene: TRBD1; V gene: TRBV6-5; CDR3 DNA: TGTGCCAGCAGATCCGGGACAGGGGTCCATGAGCAGTTCTTC; CDR3 protein: CASRSGTGVHEQFF
clone size: -; J gene: TRBJ1-5; D gene: TRBD1; V gene: TRBV6-5; CDR3 DNA: TGTGCCAGCAGCTCCGGGACAGGGTTTCAGCCCCAGCATTTT; CDR3 protein: CASSSGTGFQPQHF